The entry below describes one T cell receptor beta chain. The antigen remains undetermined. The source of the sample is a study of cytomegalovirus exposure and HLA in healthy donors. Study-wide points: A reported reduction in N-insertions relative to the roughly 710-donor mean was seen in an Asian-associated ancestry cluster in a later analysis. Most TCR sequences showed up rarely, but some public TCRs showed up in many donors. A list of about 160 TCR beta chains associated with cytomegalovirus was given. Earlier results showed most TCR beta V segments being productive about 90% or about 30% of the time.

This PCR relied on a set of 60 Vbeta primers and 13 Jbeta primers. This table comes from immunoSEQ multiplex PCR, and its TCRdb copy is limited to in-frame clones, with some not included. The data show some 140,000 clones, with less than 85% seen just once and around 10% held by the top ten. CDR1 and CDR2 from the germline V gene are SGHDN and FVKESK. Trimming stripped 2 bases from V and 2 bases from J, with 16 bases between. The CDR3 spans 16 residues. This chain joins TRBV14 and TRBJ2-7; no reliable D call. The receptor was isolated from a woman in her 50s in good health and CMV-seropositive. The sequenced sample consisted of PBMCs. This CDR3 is CASSQLAPRGAYEQYF. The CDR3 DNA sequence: TGTGCCAGCAGCCAATTGGCCCCCCGTGGAGCCTACGAGCAGTACTTC.